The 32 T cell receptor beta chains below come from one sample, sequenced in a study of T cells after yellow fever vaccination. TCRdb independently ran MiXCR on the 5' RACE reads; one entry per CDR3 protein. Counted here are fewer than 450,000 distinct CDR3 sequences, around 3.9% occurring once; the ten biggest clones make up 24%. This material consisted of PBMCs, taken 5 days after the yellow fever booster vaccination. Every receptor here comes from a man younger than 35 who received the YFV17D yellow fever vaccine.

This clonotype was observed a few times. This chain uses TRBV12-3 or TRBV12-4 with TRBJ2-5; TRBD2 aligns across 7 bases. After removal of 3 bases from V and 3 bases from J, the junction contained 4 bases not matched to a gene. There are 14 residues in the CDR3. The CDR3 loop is CASSFLTSEETQYF. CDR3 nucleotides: TGTGCCAGCAGTTTCCTTACTAGCGAAGAGACCCAGTACTTC.

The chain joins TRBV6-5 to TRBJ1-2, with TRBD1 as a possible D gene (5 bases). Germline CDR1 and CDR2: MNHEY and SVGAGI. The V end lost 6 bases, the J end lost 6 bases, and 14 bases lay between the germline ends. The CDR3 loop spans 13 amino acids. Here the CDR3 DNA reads TGTGCCAGCAGCCGGGACCGATCTGATGGCTACACCTTC. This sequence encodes CASSRDRSDGYTF.

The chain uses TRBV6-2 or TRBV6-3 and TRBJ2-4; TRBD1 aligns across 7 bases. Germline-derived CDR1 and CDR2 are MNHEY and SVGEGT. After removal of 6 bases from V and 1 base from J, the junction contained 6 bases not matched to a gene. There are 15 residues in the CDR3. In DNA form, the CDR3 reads TGTGCCAGCAGCCGACAGGGTATGGCCAAAAACATTCAGTACTTC. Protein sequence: CASSRQGMAKNIQYF.

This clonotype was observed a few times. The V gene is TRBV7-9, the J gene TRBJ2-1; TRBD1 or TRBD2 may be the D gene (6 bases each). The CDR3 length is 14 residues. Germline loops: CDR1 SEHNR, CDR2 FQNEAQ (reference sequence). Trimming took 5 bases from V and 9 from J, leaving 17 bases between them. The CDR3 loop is CASSPTPGAREQFF. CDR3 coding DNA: TGTGCCAGCAGCCCTACCCCGGGGGCGCGTGAGCAGTTCTTC.

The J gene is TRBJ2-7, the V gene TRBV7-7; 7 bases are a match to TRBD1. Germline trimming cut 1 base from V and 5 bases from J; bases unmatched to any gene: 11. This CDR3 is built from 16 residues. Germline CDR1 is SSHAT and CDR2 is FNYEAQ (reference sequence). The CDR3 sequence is CASSLGLGTDSDEQYF. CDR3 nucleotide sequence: TGTGCCAGCAGCTTAGGGTTGGGGACAGATTCGGACGAGCAGTACTTC.

This CDR3 is CASSRLGAGGYNEQFF. In DNA form, the CDR3 reads TGTGCCAGCAGTCGCCTAGGAGCGGGGGGGTACAATGAGCAGTTCTTC. The V gene is TRBV7-2, the J gene TRBJ2-1, with 10 bases that match TRBD2. This CDR3 contains 16 residues. Trimming at V came to 6 bases and at J to 4 bases, leaving 9 bases not matched to a gene. Germline CDR1 reads SGHTA; CDR2 reads FQGNSA.

The CDR3 is CASSLVQGTGELFF. In nucleotides, the CDR3 is TGCGCCAGCAGCTTGGTACAGGGCACCGGGGAGCTGTTTTTT. The chain employs TRBV5-1 and TRBJ2-2, with a possible D match to TRBD1 (6 bases). Germline V gene sequence: CDR1 SGHRS, CDR2 YFSETQ. The CDR3 has 14 residues. Trimming took off 0 bases at V and 4 bases at J, with 7 bases between the two ends.

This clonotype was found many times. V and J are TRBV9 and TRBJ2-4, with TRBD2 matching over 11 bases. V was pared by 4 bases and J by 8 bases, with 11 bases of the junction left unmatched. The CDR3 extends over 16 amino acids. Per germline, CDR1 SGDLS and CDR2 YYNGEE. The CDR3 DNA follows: TGTGCCAGCAGCCCAGTTGGTAGCGGGGGGGCCCACATTCAGTACTTC. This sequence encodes CASSPVGSGGAHIQYF.

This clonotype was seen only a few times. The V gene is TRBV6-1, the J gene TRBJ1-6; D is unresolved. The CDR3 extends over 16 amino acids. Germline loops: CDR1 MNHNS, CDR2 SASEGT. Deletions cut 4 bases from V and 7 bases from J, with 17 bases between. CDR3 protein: CASSGPRWVRNSPLHF. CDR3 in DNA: TGTGCCAGCAGTGGACCTCGATGGGTTCGGAATTCACCCCTCCACTTT.

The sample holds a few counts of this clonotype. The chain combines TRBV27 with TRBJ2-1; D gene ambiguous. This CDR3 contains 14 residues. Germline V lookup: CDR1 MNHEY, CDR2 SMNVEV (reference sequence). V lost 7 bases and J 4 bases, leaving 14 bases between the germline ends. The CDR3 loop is CASTKLGRYNEQFF. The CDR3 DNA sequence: TGTGCCAGCACCAAACTGGGCCGGTACAATGAGCAGTTCTTC.

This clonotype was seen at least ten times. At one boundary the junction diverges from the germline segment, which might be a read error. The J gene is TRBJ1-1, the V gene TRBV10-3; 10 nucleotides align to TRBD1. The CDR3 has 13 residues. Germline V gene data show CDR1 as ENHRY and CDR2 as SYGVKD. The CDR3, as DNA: TGTGCCATCACCACGACAGGGGGCACTGAAGCTTTATTT. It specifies CAITTTGGTEALF.

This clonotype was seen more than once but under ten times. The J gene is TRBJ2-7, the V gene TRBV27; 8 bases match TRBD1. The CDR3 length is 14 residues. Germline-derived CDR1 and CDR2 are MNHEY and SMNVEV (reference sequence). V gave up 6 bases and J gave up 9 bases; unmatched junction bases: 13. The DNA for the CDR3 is TGTGCCAGCAGGAGACAGGGGATTATATCGGGGCAGTACTTC. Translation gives CASRRQGIISGQYF.

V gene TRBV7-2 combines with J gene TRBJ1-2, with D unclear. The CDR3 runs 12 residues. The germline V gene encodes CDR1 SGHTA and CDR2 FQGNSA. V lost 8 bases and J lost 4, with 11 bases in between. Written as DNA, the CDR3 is TGTGCCAGCGCCTTGGGTGGCTATGGCTACACCTTC. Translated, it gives CASALGGYGYTF.

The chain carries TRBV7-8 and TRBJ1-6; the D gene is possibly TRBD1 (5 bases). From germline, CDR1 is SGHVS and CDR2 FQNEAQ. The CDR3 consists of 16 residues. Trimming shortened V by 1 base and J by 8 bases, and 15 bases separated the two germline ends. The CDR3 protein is CASSLENRQGYSPLHF. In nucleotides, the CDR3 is TGTGCCAGCAGCTTAGAGAACAGGCAAGGGTATTCACCCCTCCACTTT.

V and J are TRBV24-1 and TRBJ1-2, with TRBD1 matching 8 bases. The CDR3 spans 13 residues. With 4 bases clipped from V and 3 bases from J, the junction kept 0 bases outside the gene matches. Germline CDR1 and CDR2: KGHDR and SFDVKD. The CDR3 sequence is CATSETGDYGYTF. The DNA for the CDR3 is TGTGCCACCAGTGAGACAGGGGACTATGGCTACACCTTC.

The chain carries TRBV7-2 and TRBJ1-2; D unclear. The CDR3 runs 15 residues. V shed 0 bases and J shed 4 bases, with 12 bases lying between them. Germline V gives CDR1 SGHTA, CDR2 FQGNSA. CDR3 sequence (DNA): TGTGCCAGCAGCTTAGCGGAGGAAGCTTTCTATGGCTACACCTTC. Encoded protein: CASSLAEEAFYGYTF.

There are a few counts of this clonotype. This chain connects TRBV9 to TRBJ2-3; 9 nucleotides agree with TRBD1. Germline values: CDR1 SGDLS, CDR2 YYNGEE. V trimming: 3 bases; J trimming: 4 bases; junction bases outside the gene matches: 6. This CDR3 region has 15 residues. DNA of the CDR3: TGTGCCAGCAGCGGGGACAGGGCGGGGGCAGATACGCAGTATTTT. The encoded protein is CASSGDRAGADTQYF.

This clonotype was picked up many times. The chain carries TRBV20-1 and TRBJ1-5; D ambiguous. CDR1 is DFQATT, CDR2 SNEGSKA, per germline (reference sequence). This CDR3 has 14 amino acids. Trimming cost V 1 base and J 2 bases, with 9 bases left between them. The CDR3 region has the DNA TGCAGTGCTAGAGGGTGGGAGGGCAATCAGCCCCAGCATTTT. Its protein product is CSARGWEGNQPQHF.

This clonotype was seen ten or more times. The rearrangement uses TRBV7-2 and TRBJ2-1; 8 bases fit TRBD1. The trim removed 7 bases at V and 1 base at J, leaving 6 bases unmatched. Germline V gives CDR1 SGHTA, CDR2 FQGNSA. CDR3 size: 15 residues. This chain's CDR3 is CASKTGAGSYNEQFF. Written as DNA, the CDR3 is TGTGCCAGCAAGACAGGGGCAGGTTCCTACAATGAGCAGTTCTTC.

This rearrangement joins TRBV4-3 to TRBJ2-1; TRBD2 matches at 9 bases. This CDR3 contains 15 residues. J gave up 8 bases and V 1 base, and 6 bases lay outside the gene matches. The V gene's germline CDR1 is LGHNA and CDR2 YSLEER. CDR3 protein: CASSQGSAGGYEQFF. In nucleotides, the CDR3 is TGCGCCAGCAGCCAAGGCTCAGCGGGGGGTTATGAGCAGTTCTTC.

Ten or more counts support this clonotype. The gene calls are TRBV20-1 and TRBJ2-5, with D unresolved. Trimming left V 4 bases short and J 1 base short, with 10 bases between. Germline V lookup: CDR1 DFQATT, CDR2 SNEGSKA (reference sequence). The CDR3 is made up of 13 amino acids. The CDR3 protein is CSATSVTQETQYF. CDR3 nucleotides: TGCAGTGCTACGTCAGTTACCCAAGAGACCCAGTACTTC.

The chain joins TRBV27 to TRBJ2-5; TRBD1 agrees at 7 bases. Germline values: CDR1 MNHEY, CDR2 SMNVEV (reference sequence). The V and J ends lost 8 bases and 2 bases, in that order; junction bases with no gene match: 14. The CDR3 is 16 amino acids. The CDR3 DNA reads TGTGCCAGCGCAAATAGGGAGAGGGGGCCACAAGAGACCCAGTACTTC. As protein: CASANRERGPQETQYF.

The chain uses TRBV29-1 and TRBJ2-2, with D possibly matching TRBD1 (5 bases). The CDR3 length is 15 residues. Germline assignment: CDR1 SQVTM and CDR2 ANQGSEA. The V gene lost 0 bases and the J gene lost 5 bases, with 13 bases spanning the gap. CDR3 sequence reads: CSVEDQGYGTGELFF. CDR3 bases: TGCAGCGTTGAAGATCAGGGCTATGGGACCGGGGAGCTGTTTTTT.

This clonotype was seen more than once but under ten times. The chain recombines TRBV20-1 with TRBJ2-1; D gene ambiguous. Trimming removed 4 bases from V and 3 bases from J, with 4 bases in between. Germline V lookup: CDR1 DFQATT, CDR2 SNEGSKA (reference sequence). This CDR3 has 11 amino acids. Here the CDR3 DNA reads TGCAGTGCTACCAGCTACAATGAGCAGTTCTTC. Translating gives CSATSYNEQFF.

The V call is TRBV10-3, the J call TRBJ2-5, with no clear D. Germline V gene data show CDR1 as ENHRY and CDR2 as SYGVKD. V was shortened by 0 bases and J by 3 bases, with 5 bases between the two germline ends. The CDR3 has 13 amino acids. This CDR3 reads CAISESLEETQYF. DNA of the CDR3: TGTGCCATCAGTGAGTCCCTAGAAGAGACCCAGTACTTC.

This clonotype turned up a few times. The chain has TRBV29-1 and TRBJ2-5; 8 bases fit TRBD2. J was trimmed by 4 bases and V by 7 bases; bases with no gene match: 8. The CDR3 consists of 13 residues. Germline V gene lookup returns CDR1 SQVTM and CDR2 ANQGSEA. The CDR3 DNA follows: TGCAGCGGTAGCGGGGCCGTGGGAGAGACCCAGTACTTC. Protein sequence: CSGSGAVGETQYF.

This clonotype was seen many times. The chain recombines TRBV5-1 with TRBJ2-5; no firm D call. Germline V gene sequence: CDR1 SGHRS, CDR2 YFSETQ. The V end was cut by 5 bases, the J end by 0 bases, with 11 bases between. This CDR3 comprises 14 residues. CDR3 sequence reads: CASSFNTNQETQYF. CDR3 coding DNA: TGCGCCAGCAGTTTTAACACCAACCAAGAGACCCAGTACTTC.

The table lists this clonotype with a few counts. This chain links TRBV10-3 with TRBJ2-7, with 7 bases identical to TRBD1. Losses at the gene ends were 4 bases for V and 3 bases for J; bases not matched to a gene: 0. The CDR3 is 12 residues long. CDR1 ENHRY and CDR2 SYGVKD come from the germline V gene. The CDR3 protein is CAISGQGYEQYV. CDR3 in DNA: TGTGCCATCAGTGGACAGGGCTACGAGCAGTACGTC.

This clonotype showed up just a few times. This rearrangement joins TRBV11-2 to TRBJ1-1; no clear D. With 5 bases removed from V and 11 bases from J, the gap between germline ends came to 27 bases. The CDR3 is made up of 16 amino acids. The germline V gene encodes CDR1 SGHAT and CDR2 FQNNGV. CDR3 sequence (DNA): TGTGCCAGCAGCAGGGCGTCGGTTAGGAGCGGCAACGAGGCTTTCTTT. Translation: CASSRASVRSGNEAFF.

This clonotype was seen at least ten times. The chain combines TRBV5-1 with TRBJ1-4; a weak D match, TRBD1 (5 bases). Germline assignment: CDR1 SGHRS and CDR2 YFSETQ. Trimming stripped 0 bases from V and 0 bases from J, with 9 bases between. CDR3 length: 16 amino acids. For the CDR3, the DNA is TGCGCCAGCAGCTTGGACGGGGGGGCAACTAATGAAAAACTGTTTTTT. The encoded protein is CASSLDGGATNEKLFF.

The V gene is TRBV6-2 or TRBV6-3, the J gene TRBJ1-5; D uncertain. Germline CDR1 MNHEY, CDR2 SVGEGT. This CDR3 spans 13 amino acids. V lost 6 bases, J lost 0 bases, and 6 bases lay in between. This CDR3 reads CASRLDSNQPQHF. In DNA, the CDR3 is TGTGCCAGCAGGTTGGATAGCAATCAGCCCCAGCATTTT.

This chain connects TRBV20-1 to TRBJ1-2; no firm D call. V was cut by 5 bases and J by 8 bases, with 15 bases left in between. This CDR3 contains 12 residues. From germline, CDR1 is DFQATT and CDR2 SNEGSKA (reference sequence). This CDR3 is CSAADRMGGYTF. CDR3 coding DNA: TGCAGTGCTGCCGACCGAATGGGGGGCTACACCTTC.